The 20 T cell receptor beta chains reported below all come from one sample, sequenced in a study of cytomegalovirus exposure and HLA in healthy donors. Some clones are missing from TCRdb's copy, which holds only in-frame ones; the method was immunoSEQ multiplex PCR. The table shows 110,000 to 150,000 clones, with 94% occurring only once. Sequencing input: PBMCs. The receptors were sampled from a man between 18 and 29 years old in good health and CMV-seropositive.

CDR3 sequence: CAAGWRNGEQYF. As DNA, the CDR3 is TGTGCCGCCGGGTGGAGGAACGGAGAGCAGTACTTC. The rearrangement joins TRBV6-5 to TRBJ2-7; perhaps TRBD2 as D (5 bases). The germline gives CDR1 MNHEY, CDR2 SVGAGI. The CDR3 totals 12 residues. Trimming left V 11 bases short and J 7 bases short, with 18 bases between.

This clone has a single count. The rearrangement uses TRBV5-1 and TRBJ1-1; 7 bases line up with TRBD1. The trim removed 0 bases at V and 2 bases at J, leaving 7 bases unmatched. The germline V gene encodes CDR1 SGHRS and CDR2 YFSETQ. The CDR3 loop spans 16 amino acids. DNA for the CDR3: TGCGCCAGCAGCTTGGCCTCGACAGGGTACAACACTGAAGCTTTCTTT. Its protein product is CASSLASTGYNTEAFF.

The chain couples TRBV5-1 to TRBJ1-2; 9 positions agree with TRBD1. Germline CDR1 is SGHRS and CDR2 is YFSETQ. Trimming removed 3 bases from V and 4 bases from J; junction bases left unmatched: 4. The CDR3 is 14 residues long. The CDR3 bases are TGCGCCAGCAGCTGGGAGGGACAGGGCTATGGCTACACCTTC. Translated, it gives CASSWEGQGYGYTF.

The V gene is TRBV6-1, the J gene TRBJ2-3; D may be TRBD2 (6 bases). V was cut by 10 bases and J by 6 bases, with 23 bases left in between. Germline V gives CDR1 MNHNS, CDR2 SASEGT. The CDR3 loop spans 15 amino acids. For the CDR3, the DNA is TGTGCCACCAACCCGCTATTACACGGAGGGGATACGCAGTATTTT. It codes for CATNPLLHGGDTQYF.

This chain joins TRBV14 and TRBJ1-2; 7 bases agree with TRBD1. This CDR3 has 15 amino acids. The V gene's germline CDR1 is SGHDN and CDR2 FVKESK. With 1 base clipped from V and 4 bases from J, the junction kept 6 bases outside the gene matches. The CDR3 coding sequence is TGTGCCAGCAGCCAAGGGACAGGTTATATCTATGGCTACACCTTC. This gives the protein CASSQGTGYIYGYTF.

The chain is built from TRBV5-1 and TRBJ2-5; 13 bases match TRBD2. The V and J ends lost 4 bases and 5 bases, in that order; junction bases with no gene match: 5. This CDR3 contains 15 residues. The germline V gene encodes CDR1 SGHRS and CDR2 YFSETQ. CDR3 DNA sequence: TGCGCCAGCAGCCTGAGGACTAGCGGGAGTGAGACCCAGTACTTC. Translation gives CASSLRTSGSETQYF.

CDR3 sequence: CASSGLSGSSTDTQYF. CDR3 in DNA: TGTGCCAGCAGTGGGCTTAGCGGGAGTAGCACAGATACGCAGTATTTT. This chain joins TRBV2 and TRBJ2-3, with 9 bases identical to TRBD2. The germline V gene encodes CDR1 SNHLY and CDR2 FYNNEI. The CDR3 runs to 16 residues. The V gene end was trimmed by 4 bases and the J gene end by 0 bases; junction bases not matched to a gene: 5.

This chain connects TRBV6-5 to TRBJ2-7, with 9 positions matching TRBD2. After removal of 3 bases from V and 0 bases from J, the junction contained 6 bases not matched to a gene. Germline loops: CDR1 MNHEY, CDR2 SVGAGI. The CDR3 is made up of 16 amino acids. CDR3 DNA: TGTGCCAGCAGTTATAGGGCTAGCGGGGACTCCTACGAGCAGTACTTC. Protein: CASSYRASGDSYEQYF.

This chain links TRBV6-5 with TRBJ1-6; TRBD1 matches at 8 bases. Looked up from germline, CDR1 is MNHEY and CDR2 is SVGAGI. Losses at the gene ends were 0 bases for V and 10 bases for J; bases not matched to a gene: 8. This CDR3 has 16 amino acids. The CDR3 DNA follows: TGTGCCAGCAGTTACTCTGGAGACAGGGGAAGCTCACCCCTCCACTTT. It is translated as CASSYSGDRGSSPLHF.

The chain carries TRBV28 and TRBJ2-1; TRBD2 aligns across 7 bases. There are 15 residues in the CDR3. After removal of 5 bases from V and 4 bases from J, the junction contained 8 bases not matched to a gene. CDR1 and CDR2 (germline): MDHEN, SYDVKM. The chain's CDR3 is CASSALAEIYNEQFF. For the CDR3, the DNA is TGTGCCAGCAGTGCTCTAGCGGAAATATACAATGAGCAGTTCTTC. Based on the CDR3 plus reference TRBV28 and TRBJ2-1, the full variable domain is DVKVTQSSRYLVKRTGEKVFLECVQDMDHENMFWYRQDPGLGLRLIYFSYDVKMKEKGDIPEGYSVSREKKERFSLILESASTNQTSMYLCASSALAEIYNEQFFGPGTRLTVL.

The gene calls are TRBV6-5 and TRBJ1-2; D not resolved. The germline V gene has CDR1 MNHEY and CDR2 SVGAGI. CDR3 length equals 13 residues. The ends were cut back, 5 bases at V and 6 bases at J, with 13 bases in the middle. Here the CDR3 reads CASSPSGWHGYTF. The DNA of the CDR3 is TGTGCCAGCAGTCCATCAGGATGGCATGGCTACACCTTC.

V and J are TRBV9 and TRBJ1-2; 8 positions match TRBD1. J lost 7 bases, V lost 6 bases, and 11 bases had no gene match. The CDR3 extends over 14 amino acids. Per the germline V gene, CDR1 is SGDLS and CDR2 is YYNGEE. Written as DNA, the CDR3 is TGTGCCAGCAAGAATGGACAGGGAGATACTGGCTACACCTTC. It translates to CASKNGQGDTGYTF.

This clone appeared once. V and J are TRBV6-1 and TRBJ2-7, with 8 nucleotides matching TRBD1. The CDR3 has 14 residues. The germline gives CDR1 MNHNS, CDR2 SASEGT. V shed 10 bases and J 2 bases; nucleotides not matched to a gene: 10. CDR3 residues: CATQRQDRAYEQYF. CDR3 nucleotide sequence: TGTGCCACCCAGCGCCAGGACAGGGCCTACGAGCAGTACTTC.

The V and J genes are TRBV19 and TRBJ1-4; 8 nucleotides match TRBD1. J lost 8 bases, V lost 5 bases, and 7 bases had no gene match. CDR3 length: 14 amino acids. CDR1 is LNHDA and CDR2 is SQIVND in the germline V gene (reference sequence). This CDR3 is CASSEDRADEKLFF. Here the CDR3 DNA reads TGTGCCAGTAGTGAGGACAGGGCGGACGAAAAACTGTTTTTT.

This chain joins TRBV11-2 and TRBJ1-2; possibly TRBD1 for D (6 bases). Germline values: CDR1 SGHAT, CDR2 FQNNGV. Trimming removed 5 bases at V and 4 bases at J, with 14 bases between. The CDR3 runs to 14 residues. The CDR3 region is CASSRGQQTYGYTF. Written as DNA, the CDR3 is TGTGCCAGCAGCCGAGGACAGCAGACCTATGGCTACACCTTC.

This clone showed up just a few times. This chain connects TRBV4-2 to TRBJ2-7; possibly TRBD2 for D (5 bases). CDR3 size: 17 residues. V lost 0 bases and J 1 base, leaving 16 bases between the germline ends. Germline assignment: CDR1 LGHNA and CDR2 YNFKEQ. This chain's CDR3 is CASSQDLAAADSYEQYF. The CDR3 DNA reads TGTGCCAGCAGCCAAGACTTGGCGGCAGCGGATTCCTACGAGCAGTACTTC.

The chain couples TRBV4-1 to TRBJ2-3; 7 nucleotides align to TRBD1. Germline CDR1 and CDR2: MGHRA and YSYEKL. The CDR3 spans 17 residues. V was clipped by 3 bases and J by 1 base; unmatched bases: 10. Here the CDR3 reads CASSHPAAGGGTDTQYF. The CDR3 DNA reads TGCGCCAGCAGCCATCCGGCGGCAGGGGGAGGCACAGATACGCAGTATTTT.

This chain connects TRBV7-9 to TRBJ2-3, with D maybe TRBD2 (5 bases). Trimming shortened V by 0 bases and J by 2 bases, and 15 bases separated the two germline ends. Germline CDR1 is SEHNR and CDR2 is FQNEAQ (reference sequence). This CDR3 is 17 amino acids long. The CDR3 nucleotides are TGTGCCAGCAGCTTAGCGTGGAGAACGGGGTACACAGATACGCAGTATTTT. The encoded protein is CASSLAWRTGYTDTQYF.

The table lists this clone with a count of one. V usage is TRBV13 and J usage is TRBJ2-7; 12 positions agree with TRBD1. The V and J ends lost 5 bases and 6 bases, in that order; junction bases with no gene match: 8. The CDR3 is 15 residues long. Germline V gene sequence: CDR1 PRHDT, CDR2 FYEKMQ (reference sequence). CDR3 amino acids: CASSLTGTGGPEQYF. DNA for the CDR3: TGTGCCAGCAGCCTGACCGGGACAGGGGGCCCCGAGCAGTACTTC.

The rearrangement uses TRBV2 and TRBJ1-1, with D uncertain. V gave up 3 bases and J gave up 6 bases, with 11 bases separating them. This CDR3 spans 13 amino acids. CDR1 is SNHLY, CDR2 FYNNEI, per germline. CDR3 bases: TGTGCCAGCAGTGAGGAGGGCGCGTCTGAAGCTTTCTTT. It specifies CASSEEGASEAFF.